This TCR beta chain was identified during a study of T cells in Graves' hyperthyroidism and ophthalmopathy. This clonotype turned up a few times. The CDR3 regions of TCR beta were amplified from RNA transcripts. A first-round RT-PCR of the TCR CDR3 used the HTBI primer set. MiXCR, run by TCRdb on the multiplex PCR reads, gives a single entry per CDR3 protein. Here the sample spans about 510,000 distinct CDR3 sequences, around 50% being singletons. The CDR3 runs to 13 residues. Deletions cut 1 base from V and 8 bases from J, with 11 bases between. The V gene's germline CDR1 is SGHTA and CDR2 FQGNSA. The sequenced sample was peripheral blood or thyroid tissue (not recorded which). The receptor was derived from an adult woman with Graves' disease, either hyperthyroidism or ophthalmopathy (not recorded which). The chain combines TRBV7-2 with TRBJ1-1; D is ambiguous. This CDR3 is CASSLDGVGEAFF. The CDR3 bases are TGTGCCAGCAGCTTAGATGGTGTCGGGGAAGCTTTCTTT.